This is a list of T cell receptor beta chains from one sample in a study of cytomegalovirus exposure and HLA in healthy donors. Measured with immunoSEQ multiplex PCR; TCRdb has only the in-frame clones, and not every one. The sample consists of some 90,000 clones, under 85% of them appearing once. Specimen: PBMCs. The receptors were gathered from a woman in her 40s in good health and CMV-seronegative. CDR3s leave out the opening cysteine and the closing phenylalanine or tryptophan. Fields, in order: V gene, CDR3 protein.

v_call: TRBV14; cdr3_aa: ASSQDDRGSYGYT
v_call: TRBV19; cdr3_aa: ASKSGRNLRGELF
v_call: TRBV28; cdr3_aa: ASSFEGAGNTEAF
v_call: TRBV5-4; cdr3_aa: ASSLDGGAVEQY
v_call: TRBV28; cdr3_aa: ASSQRQEAF
v_call: TRBV19; cdr3_aa: AVRELITGELF
v_call: TRBV28; cdr3_aa: ASSLTISNTEAF
v_call: TRBV7-2; cdr3_aa: ASSLVEGIGGYT
v_call: TRBV29-1; cdr3_aa: SVVQGAGGYT
v_call: TRBV5-6; cdr3_aa: ASSFSQGLGEAF
v_call: TRBV19; cdr3_aa: ASSLLGTPGELF
v_call: TRBV4-3; cdr3_aa: AGSQEAGTGGRKGSYGYT
v_call: TRBV7-6; cdr3_aa: ASSSGSYNEQF
v_call: TRBV28; cdr3_aa: ASSLNPQGVEQY
v_call: TRBV7-2; cdr3_aa: ASSLAIGLSTDTQY
v_call: TRBV5-1; cdr3_aa: ASSFGQGGNYGYT
v_call: TRBV6-5; cdr3_aa: ASSSGTRRDTQY
v_call: TRBV19; cdr3_aa: ASSSIGRAGWTDTQY
v_call: TRBV15; cdr3_aa: ATSRDLANEAF
v_call: TRBV25-1; cdr3_aa: ASSVGQGGNQPQH
v_call: TRBV9; cdr3_aa: ATQQGTGELF
v_call: TRBV6-5; cdr3_aa: ASSYQGYETQY